A single T cell receptor beta chain is shown here with its context. This specimen comes from a study of blood T cell repertoires in COVID-19. At the level of the study: Collection of acute and convalescent COVID-19 samples took place in the United States, Italy and Spain. From T cells, B-cell-depleted T cells, or PBMCs came the material, which was cDNA or gDNA.

The length of the CDR3 is 16 residues. Germline V gene data show CDR1 as LGHNA and CDR2 as YNFKEQ. V lost 3 bases and J lost 2; bases outside the gene matches: 5. Authors' methods: By means of reference gene primer amplification, nucleated cell counts were estimated. The data were produced by immunoSEQ multiplex PCR, yet TCRdb's version contains in-frame clones alone and is incomplete. D and trimming come from the DNA, and the V and J calls and clone size come from that table. Found here are about 240,000 clones, about 86% of them singletons; the top ten hold approximately 3%. The J gene is TRBJ2-3, the V gene TRBV4-2, with 10 bases lining up with TRBD2. The sample was peripheral blood. This receptor was taken from a woman aged 30 to 39 who had recovered from COVID-19. The CDR3 DNA is TGTGCCAGCAGCCAGATTAGCGGGGGGTCCACAGATACGCAGTATTTT. Amino acid sequence: CASSQISGGSTDTQYF.